This T cell receptor beta chain was sequenced for a study of lymphopenia after photon versus proton radiotherapy. The germline gives CDR1 MNHNS, CDR2 SASEGT. This CDR3 is 13 amino acids long. V was shortened by 11 bases and J by 8 bases, with 18 bases between the two germline ends. Comment on this clone: The antigen remains unidentified.

TCRdb keeps only in-frame clones here, not all; method: immunoSEQ multiplex PCR. The sample lists approximately 160,000 clones, about 88% occurring once. Study-level results: Post-nadir diversity loss with photons came from oligoclonal expansion, particularly CD8+ Temra cells.

The V call is TRBV6-1, the J call TRBJ2-2, with D possibly TRBD1 on 6 matching bases. The receptor comes from a man aged 45-60 years with gastric cancer. The sample here was peripheral blood, taken from a patient treated with photon-based radiotherapy. Here the CDR3 reads CAASLQGMGELFF. The CDR3 bases are TGTGCCGCAAGTCTACAGGGTATGGGGGAGCTGTTTTTT.